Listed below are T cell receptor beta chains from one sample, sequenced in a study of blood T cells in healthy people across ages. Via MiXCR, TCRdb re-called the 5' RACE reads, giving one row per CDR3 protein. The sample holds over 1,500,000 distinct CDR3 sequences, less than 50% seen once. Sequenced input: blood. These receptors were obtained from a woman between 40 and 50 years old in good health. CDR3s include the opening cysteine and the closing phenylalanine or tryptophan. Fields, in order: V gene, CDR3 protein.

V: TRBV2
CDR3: CASSDGFNEQFF

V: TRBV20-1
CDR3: CSASLTSGGSDTQYF

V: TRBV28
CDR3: CASRATGASYEQYF

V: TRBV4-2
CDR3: CASSQEGTGSSYEQYF

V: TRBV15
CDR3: CATSRADLGSSYNSPLHF

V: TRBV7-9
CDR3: CASSLGTGYGQYF

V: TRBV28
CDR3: CASSSSAVGRGIQYF

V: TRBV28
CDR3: CASSPGEADYQETQYF

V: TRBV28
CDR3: CASSNPSGVVYEQYF

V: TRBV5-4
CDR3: CASSDKRQVYEQYF

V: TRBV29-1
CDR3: CSTISGTINEQYF

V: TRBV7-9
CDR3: CASSLADGTITDTQYF

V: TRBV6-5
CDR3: CASSYLTGDSTDTQYF

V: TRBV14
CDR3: CASSHSRETQYF

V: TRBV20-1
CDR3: CSANRLTGGFETQYF

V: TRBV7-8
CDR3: CASSSLAAHYGYTF

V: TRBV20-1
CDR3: CSARYERDFSYNEQYF

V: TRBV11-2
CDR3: CAGSSLEDTQYF

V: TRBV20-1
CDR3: CSAPQGGKNIRYF

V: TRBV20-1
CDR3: CSATATGGNNSPLHF

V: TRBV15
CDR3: CATSRDVSSYNSPLHF

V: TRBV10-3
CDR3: CAIGLAGGPDTQYF

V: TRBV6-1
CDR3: CASTRQGQSDTQYF

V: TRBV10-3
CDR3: CAISFTLGTSGKTDTQYF

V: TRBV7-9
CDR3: CASSLARASGDTDTQYF

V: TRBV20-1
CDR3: CSAGQGASETEAFF

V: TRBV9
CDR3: CASSVRAGGGYTF

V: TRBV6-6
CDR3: CASSYSTSEKTQFF

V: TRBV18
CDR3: CASSPGRVDEQYF

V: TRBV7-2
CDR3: CASSLSGAGVVETQYF

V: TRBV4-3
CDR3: CASSQDWTGPVETQYF

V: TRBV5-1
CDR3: CASSLGHVLTF

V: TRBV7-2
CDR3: CASSRQGENQPQHF

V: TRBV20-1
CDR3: CSASGTPGPYGYTF

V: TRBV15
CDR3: CATSRDLLSYEQYF

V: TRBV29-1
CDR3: CSVSGGNYGYTF

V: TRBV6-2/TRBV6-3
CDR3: CASSPGQIFNYGYTF

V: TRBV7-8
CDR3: CASSLEGTRDTQYF

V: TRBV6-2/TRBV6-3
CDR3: CASSYPITGSRNEQYF

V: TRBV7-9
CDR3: CASSRLANQETQYF

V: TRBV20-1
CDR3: CSARTGAGGYTF

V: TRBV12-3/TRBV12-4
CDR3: CASSSWGVEAYEQYF

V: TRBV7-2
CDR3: CASNRDTYEQYF

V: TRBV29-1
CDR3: CSVPAGGSITGTQYF

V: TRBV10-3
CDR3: CAISERGEPSYEQYF

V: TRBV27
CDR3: CASRIGTLEQAFF

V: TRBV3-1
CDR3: CASSPWTSKETQYF

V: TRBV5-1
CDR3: CASSLDPTGGWPEAFF

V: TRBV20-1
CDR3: CSEERTSTDTQYF

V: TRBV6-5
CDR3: CASSMTGVEKLFF

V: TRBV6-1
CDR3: CASSENSLPTTGELFF

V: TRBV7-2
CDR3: CASSLGLAGAVSYEQYF

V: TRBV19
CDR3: CASSYNSNEQFF

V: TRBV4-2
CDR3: CASRRSYNSPLHF

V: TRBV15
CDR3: CATSPQKLDRLTTNEKLFF

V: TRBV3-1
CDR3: CASSQEWAGGYNEQFF

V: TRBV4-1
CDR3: CASSYFSRDRDEKLFF

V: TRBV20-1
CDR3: CSAGGLVTDTQYF

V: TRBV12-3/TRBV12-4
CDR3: CASSATDMNTEAFF